This T cell receptor (beta chain) was identified during a study of blood T cells in healthy people across ages. V was pared by 2 bases and J by 12 bases, with 10 bases between. Germline loops: CDR1 LGHNA, CDR2 YNFKEQ. The CDR3 extends over 11 amino acids. There are a few counts of this clonotype. A J-beta primer mix and a sample-barcoded 5' primer were used in a second PCR of about 7 to 12 cycles. TCRdb reprocessed the 5' RACE reads with MiXCR, giving one entry per CDR3 protein. The sample contains around 1,000,000 distinct CDR3 sequences, 25% of which appear only once. This sample was also put to use in a study of T cells of mothers and their children.

This sequence was found in a girl aged 2-10 years in good health. Sequencing was carried out using blood. V usage is TRBV4-2 and J usage is TRBJ1-1; D possibly corresponds to TRBD1 (6 bases). Written as DNA, the CDR3 is TGTGCCAGCAGCCAACAGACAGGAACTTTCTTT. Its translation: CASSQQTGTFF.